One and the same sample provided the 8 T cell receptor beta chains below, sequenced in a study of T-cell reconstitution after alpha-beta-depleted transplantation in children. The TCRbeta library incorporated unique molecular identifiers. TCRdb analysed the PCR reads with MiXCR anew, one entry per CDR3 protein. The sample includes about 200,000 distinct CDR3 sequences, about 7% seen only once; the top ten take about 6%. Sequences were derived from PBMCs, sampled before TCRalphabeta/CD19-depleted stem cell transplant. These receptors were taken from a boy aged 2 to 9 with acute lymphoblastic leukemia, due to receive a stem cell transplant.

The sample holds a few counts of this clonotype. The rearrangement links TRBV7-6 to TRBJ1-1; D not certain. From germline, CDR1 is SGHVS and CDR2 FNYEAQ. The CDR3 spans 13 residues. V lost 2 bases and J 1 base, leaving 5 bases between the germline ends. The CDR3 sequence: CASSLWGNTEAFF. In DNA, the CDR3 is TGTGCCAGCAGCTTATGGGGGAACACTGAAGCTTTCTTT.

This clonotype was observed at least ten times. The CDR3 nucleotides are TGTGCCAGCAGCACATCTGAAAGACAGCGGGCCTACGAGCAGTACTTC. It codes for CASSTSERQRAYEQYF. The chain links TRBV28 to TRBJ2-7, with D perhaps matching TRBD2 (6 bases). The CDR3 sequence is 16 residues long. CDR1 and CDR2 (germline): MDHEN, SYDVKM. Trimming took 6 bases from V and 2 from J, leaving 20 bases between them.

This clonotype was seen at least ten times. The CDR3 DNA sequence: TGTGCCAGCAGCCGGGACAGGCCCAGCACAGATACGCAGTATTTT. Translated, it gives CASSRDRPSTDTQYF. The gene calls are TRBV7-2 and TRBJ2-3, with 8 bases fitting TRBD1. V dropped 5 bases and J dropped 0; count of bases not matched to a gene: 4. Germline CDR1 SGHTA, CDR2 FQGNSA. CDR3 size: 15 residues.

This clonotype was counted between two and nine times. The J gene is TRBJ1-5, the V gene TRBV7-2; no firm D call. Trimming removed 5 bases from V and 5 bases from J, with 7 bases in between. The length of the CDR3 is 12 residues. The V gene's germline CDR1 is SGHTA and CDR2 FQGNSA. CDR3: CASSTQDQPQHF. DNA of the CDR3: TGTGCCAGCAGCACCCAGGATCAGCCCCAGCATTTT.

This clonotype appeared many times. It is likely a read error, because the conserved phenylalanine at the end of the CDR3 is missing. The limits of the CDR3 on the DNA are not certain, so only TCRdb's listed CDR3 is given. The V gene is TRBV5-6, the J gene TRBJ2-3; TRBD1 is taken as the D call from the table, unchecked against the DNA. The germline CDR1 and CDR2 sequences are SGHDT and YYEEEE. The CDR3 length equals 8 residues, ends included. The CDR3 sequence: CASRTGTG.

In its sample, this clonotype was seen many times. The chain recombines TRBV16 with TRBJ2-7; possible D gene TRBD2, 5 bases. CDR1 is KGHSY and CDR2 is FQNENV in the germline V gene. CDR3 size: 16 residues. V gave up 2 bases and J gave up 0 bases, with 14 bases separating them. The CDR3 reads CASSQHRPGISYEQYF. The CDR3 DNA sequence: TGTGCCAGCAGCCAACACCGACCGGGGATCTCCTACGAGCAGTACTTC.

This clonotype was recorded at least ten times. This chain connects TRBV3-1 to TRBJ2-7; TRBD2 is a possible D gene (5 bases). Germline CDR1 and CDR2: LGHDT and YNNKEL (reference sequence). This CDR3 is 14 amino acids long. Trimming shortened V by 4 bases and J by 2 bases, and 12 bases separated the two germline ends. CDR3 sequence reads: CASSRTDGAYEQYF. Written as DNA, the CDR3 is TGTGCCAGCAGCCGCACAGACGGGGCCTACGAGCAGTACTTC.

This clonotype was detected ten times or more. The chain recombines TRBV7-9 with TRBJ2-5, with a possible D match to TRBD1 (5 bases). The CDR3 consists of 14 residues. V gave up 3 bases and J gave up 1 base, with 9 bases separating them. Germline V CDR1 and CDR2: SEHNR, FQNEAQ (reference sequence). CDR3 protein: CASSFGASQETQYF. Written as DNA, the CDR3 is TGTGCCAGCAGCTTTGGGGCATCCCAAGAGACCCAGTACTTC.